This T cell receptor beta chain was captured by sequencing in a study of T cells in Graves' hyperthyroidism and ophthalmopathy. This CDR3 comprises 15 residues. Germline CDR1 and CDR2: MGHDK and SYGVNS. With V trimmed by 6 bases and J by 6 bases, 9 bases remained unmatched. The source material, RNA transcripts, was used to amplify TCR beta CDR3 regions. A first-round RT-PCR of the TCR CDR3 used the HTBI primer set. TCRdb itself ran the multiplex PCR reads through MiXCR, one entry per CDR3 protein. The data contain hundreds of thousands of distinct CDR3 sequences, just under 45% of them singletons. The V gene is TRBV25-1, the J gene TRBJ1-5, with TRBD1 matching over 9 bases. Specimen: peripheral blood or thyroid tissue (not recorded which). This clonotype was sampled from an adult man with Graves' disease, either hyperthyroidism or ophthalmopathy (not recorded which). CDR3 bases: TGTGCCAGCAGCCCCGAGACAGGGGGGGGTCAGCCCCAGCATTTT. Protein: CASSPETGGGQPQHF. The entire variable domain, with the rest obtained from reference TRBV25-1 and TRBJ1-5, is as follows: EADIYQTPRYLVIGTGKKITLECSQTMGHDKMYWYQQDPGMELHLIHYSYGVNSTEKGDLSSESTVSRIRTEHFPLTLESARPSHTSQYLCASSPETGGGQPQHFGDGTRLSIL.